This TCR beta chain emerged from a study of prognosis after radiotherapy for stage I lung cancer. Background on the study: The enrollment of patients with stage I non-small cell lung cancer occurred between early 2018 and 2019. Whole-study findings and limits: The study left the tumor specificity of the expanded TCR clones undetermined. Reports indicated that TRBV and TRBJ gene usage differed between patients with and without metastases, including differences in 8 to 10 V and a couple of J genes after SBRT.

The V gene end was trimmed by 4 bases and the J gene end by 0 bases; junction bases not matched to a gene: 4. Germline V lookup: CDR1 LNHDA, CDR2 SQIVND (reference sequence). The CDR3 spans 16 residues. Two-round multiplex PCR on genomic DNA was the method by which TCR beta CDR3 was amplified. The use of primers specific to each TRBV and TRBJ gene characterized first-round PCR. TCRdb reanalysed the multiplex PCR reads using MiXCR and keeps one entry per CDR3 protein. The sample holds about 28,000 distinct CDR3 sequences; 35% to 55% are singletons and the top ten take more than 13%. The table lists this clonotype with many counts. Its antigen remains unidentified.

This material consisted of PBMCs, taken before or after stereotactic body radiation therapy (not recorded which). The V gene is TRBV19, the J gene TRBJ1-5, with TRBD1 matching over 9 bases. The origin of this receptor is a donor at least 50 years old with non-small cell lung cancer. CDR3 DNA sequence: TGTGCCAGTAGTACGGGACAGGGATATAGCAATCAGCCCCAGCATTTT. This sequence encodes CASSTGQGYSNQPQHF.